A single sample is the source of the 7 T cell receptor beta chains below, sequenced in a study of blood T cell repertoires in COVID-19. Clones were sequenced by immunoSEQ multiplex PCR, and TCRdb holds only the in-frame ones, with some missing. The sample has under 250,000 clones; 85% are singletons. The material sequenced was peripheral blood. All receptors derive from a woman in her sixties or seventies with active or convalescent COVID-19.

The chain combines TRBV9 with TRBJ2-2; D is unresolved. Germline CDR1 reads SGDLS; CDR2 reads YYNGEE. Trimming removed 3 bases from V and 2 bases from J, with 14 bases in between. This CDR3 is built from 16 residues. CDR3 nucleotides: TGTGCCAGCAGCGACGGTGTCAGGCCAAACACCGGGGAGCTGTTTTTT. Its translation: CASSDGVRPNTGELFF. Looking up the rest from reference TRBV9 and TRBJ2-2 gives the full variable domain: DSGVTQTPKHLITATGQRVTLRCSPRSGDLSVYWYQQSLDQGLQFLIQYYNGEERAKGNILERFSAQQFPDLHSELNLSSLELGDSALYFCASSDGVRPNTGELFFGEGSRLTVL.

The chain uses TRBV30 and TRBJ1-2, with a tentative D call TRBD1 (6 bases). The CDR3 runs 15 residues. CDR1 is GTSNPN, CDR2 SVGIG, per germline (reference sequence). Trimming shortened V by 4 bases and J by 3 bases, and 18 bases separated the two germline ends. The CDR3 nucleotides read TGTGCCTGGATGGTCCCTAGGGGGAGGGACTATGGCTACACCTTC. Translating gives CAWMVPRGRDYGYTF.

This clone was found once. The rearrangement uses TRBV9 and TRBJ1-5, with D hard to call. Germline V lookup: CDR1 SGDLS, CDR2 YYNGEE. CDR3 length: 13 amino acids. V was shortened by 4 bases and J by 6 bases, with 11 bases between the two germline ends. The CDR3 nucleotides read TGTGCCAGCAGCCCCACCCCGGGTCAGCCCCAGCATTTT. Translated, it gives CASSPTPGQPQHF. The full variable domain, with the rest looked up from reference TRBV9 and TRBJ1-5, is DSGVTQTPKHLITATGQRVTLRCSPRSGDLSVYWYQQSLDQGLQFLIQYYNGEERAKGNILERFSAQQFPDLHSELNLSSLELGDSALYFCASSPTPGQPQHFGDGTRLSIL.

This clone was picked up a small number of times. The chain carries TRBV4-2 and TRBJ1-3; 7 nucleotides line up with TRBD1. In germline, CDR1 is LGHNA, CDR2 YNFKEQ. V shed 0 bases and J 3 bases; nucleotides not matched to a gene: 5. The CDR3 runs 16 residues. The CDR3: CASSQEGNRGGNTIYF. Here the CDR3 DNA reads TGTGCCAGCAGCCAAGAAGGAAACAGGGGTGGAAACACCATATATTTT.

This clone showed up just a few times. This sequence joins TRBV10-3 and TRBJ2-1, with 7 positions matching TRBD1. The CDR3 is 15 amino acids. From germline, CDR1 is ENHRY and CDR2 SYGVKD. The V segment lost 6 bases and the J segment 5 bases; nucleotides outside the gene matches: 10. As DNA, the CDR3 is TGTGCCATCAGGCCCCAGGGGGTTGAGGACAATGAGCAGTTCTTC. It yields the protein CAIRPQGVEDNEQFF.

The chain couples TRBV10-3 to TRBJ2-7; 13 bases map to TRBD2. The junction had 6 bases not matched to a gene; V was cut back by 4 bases and J by 3 bases. CDR3 length: 16 residues. Germline V CDR1 and CDR2: ENHRY, SYGVKD. In nucleotides, the CDR3 is TGTGCCATCAGTGGACTAGCGGGAGGATCAAACTACGAGCAGTACTTC. Its protein is CAISGLAGGSNYEQYF.

The CDR3 region is CASSPTPADSYEQYF. CDR3 in DNA: TGTGCCAGCAGCCCAACCCCGGCTGACAGCTACGAGCAGTACTTC. The rearrangement joins TRBV5-4 to TRBJ2-7; maybe TRBD1 (5 bases). The CDR3 is 15 amino acids. Germline V CDR1 and CDR2: SGHNT, YYREEE (reference sequence). The germline V and J ends were trimmed by 4 bases and 3 bases, with 17 bases remaining between them.